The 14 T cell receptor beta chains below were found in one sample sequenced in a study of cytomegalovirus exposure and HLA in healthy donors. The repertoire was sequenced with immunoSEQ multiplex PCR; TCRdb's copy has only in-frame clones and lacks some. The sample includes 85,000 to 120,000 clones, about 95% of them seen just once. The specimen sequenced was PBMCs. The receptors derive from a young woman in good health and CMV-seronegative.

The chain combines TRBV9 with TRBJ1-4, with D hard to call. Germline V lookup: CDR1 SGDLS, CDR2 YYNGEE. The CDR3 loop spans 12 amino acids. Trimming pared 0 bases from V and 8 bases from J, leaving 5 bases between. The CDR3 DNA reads TGTGCCAGCAGCGTAGCGGGGGAAAAACTGTTTTTT. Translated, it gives CASSVAGEKLFF.

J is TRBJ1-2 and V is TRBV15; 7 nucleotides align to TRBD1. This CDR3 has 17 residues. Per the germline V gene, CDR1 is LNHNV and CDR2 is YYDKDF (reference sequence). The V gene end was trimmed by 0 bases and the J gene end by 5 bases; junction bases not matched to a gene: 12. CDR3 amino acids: CATSRDLGPQGRYGYTF. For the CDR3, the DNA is TGTGCCACCAGCAGAGATTTGGGGCCACAGGGGAGGTATGGCTACACCTTC.

The CDR3 loop is CASSSSWSSGNTIYF. DNA for the CDR3: TGCGCCAGCAGCTCGTCGTGGAGCTCTGGAAACACCATATATTTT. The V call is TRBV5-1, the J call TRBJ1-3, with unresolved D. Germline loops: CDR1 SGHRS, CDR2 YFSETQ. The ends were cut back, 3 bases at V and 0 bases at J, with 10 bases in the middle. CDR3 size: 15 residues.

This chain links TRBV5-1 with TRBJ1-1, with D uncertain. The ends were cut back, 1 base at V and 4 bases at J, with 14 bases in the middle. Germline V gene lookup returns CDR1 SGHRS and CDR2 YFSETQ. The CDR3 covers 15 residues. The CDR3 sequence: CASSLINLRVTEAFF. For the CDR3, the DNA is TGCGCCAGCAGCTTGATTAACCTTCGGGTCACTGAAGCTTTCTTT.

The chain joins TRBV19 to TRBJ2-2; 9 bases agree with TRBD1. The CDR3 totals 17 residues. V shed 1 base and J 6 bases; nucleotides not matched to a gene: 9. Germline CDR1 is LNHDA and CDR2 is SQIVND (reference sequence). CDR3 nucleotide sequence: TGTGCCAGTAGTATAGTGGGACAGGGTGTTGGAGCCGGGGAGCTGTTTTTT. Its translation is CASSIVGQGVGAGELFF.

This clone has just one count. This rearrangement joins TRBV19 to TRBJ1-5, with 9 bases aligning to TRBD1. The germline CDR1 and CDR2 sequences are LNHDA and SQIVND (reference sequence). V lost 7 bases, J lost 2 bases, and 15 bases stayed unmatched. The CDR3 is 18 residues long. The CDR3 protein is CASTELGTGSFGNQPQHF. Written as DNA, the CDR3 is TGTGCCAGTACTGAGTTGGGGACAGGGTCTTTTGGCAATCAGCCCCAGCATTTT.

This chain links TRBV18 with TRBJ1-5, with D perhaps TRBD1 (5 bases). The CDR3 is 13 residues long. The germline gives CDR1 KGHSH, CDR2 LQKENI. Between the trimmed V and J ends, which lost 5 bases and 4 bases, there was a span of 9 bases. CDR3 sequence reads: CASSSDNNQPQHF. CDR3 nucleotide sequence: TGTGCCAGCTCATCGGACAATAATCAGCCCCAGCATTTT.

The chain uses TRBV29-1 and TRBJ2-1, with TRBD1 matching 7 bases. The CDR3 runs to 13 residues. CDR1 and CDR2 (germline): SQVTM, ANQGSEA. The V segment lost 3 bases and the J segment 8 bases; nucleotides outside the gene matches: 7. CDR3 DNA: TGCAGCGTTGACGGGACAGAGATCGATGAGCAGTTCTTC. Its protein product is CSVDGTEIDEQFF.

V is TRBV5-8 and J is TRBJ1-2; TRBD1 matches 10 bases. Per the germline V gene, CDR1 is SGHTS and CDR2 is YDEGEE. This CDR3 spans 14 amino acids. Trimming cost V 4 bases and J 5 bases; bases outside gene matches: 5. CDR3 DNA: TGTGCCAGCAGCCCACGGACAGGGGGGTATGGCTACACCTTC. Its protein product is CASSPRTGGYGYTF.

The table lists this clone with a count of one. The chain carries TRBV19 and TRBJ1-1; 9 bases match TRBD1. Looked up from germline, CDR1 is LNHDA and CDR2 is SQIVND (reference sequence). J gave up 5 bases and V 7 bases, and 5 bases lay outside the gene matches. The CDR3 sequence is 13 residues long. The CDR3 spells CASTTTGGTEAFF. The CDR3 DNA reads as TGTGCCAGTACCACGACAGGGGGAACTGAAGCTTTCTTT.

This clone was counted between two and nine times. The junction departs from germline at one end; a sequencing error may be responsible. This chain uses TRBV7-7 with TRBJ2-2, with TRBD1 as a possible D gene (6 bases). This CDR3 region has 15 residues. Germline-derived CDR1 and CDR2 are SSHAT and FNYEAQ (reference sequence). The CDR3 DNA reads TGTGCTAGCAGCCAAGGGACAAGGGGAACCGGGGAGCTGTTTTTT. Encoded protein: CASSQGTRGTGELFF. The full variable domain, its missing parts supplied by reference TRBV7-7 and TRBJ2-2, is GAGVSQSPRYKVTKRGQDVTLRCDPISSHATLYWYQQALGQGPEFLTYFNYEAQPDKSGLPSDRFSAERPEGSISTLTIQRTEQRDSAMYRCASSQGTRGTGELFFGEGSRLTVL.

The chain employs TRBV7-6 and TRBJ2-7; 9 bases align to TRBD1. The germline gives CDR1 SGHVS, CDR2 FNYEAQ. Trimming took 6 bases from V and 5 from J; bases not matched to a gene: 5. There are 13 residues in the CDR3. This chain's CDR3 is CASSYRDRDEQYF. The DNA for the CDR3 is TGTGCCAGCAGTTATCGGGACAGGGACGAGCAGTACTTC.

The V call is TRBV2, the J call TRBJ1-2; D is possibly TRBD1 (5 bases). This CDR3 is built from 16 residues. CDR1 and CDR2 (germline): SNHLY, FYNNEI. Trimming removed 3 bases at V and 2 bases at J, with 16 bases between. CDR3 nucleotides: TGTGCCAGCAGTGAGGGGGACGGGAGGGACAACTATGGCTACACCTTC. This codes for CASSEGDGRDNYGYTF.

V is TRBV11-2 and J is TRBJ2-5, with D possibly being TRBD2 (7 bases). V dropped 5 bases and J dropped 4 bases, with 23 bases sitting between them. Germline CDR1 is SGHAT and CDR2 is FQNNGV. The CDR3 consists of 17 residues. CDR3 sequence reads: CASSGGLAEVPGETQYF. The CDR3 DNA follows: TGTGCCAGCAGCGGGGGGCTAGCGGAGGTCCCGGGAGAGACCCAGTACTTC.